The T cell receptor beta chain under discussion was sequenced for a study of blood T cell repertoires in COVID-19. Using immunoSEQ multiplex PCR, the repertoire was profiled, and TCRdb retains in-frame clones only, with some absent. The sample yields 200,000 or so clones, 88% seen once. Participants came from roughly 25 US areas, aged roughly 18 to 89 years. Allocation to cohorts depended on clinical history reported by the participants. CDR3 length: 18 residues. Germline V CDR1 and CDR2: MNHEY, SVGEGT. Trimming took 0 bases from V and 2 from J, leaving 18 bases between them. The sample comprised PBMCs or T cells enriched from blood (not recorded which). This rearrangement joins TRBV6-2 or TRBV6-3 to TRBJ2-3; maybe TRBD2 (6 bases). This TCR was sampled from a woman in her thirties who had recovered from COVID-19. CDR3 region: CASSYSTISAGSTDTQYF. The DNA of the CDR3 is TGTGCCAGCAGTTACTCGACGATATCAGCGGGCTCCACAGATACGCAGTATTTT.